This T cell receptor (beta chain) was sequenced for a study of CD8 T cells in Susac syndrome. About the study: The sequenced Susac syndrome patients included 5 or 6 who had clinically active disease and roughly 8 who were in remission. Study findings and constraints: In its TCR sequencing and HLA analysis, the study acknowledged that the number of individuals was relatively small.

A note on this clonotype: Its antigen is currently unknown.

Germline values: CDR1 DFQATT, CDR2 SNEGSKA (reference sequence). Trimming left V 2 bases short and J 0 bases short, with 14 bases between. CDR3 length: 16 residues. After extraction with the RNeasy kit, about 0.45 to 1 ug of the RNA was reverse transcribed using random hexamers. TCRdb re-called the immunoSEQ multiplex PCR reads through MiXCR, storing one row per CDR3 protein. The sample includes 150,000 to 200,000 distinct CDR3 sequences, around nine tenths of them seen just once. TCR beta was sequenced from blood CD8+ and CD4+ T cells. This receptor was taken from a human donor with Susac syndrome. Input material: CD4+ T cells from PBMCs. The chain links TRBV20-1 to TRBJ1-5; D is unresolved. The CDR3 is CSARYESLHSNQPQHF. CDR3 nucleotides: TGCAGTGCTAGATACGAGAGTCTTCATAGCAATCAGCCCCAGCATTTT.